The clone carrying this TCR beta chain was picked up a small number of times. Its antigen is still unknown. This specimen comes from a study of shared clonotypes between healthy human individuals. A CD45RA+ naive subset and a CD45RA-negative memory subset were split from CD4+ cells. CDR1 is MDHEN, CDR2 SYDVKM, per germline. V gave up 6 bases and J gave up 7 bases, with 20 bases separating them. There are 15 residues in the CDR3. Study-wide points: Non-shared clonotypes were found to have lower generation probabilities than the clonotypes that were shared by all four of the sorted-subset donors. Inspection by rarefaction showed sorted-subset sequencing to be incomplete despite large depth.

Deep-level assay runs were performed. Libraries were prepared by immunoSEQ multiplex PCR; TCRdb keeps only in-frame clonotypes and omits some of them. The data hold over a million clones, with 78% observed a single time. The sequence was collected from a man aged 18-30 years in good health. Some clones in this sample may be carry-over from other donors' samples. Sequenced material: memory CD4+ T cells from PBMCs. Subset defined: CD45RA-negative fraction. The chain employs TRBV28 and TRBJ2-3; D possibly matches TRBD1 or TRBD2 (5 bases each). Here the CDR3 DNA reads TGTGCCAGCAGCCGTTGGGGGTCGAGGGGTTATACGCAGTATTTT. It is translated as CASSRWGSRGYTQYF. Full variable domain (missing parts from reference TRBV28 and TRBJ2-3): DVKVTQSSRYLVKRTGEKVFLECVQDMDHENMFWYRQDPGLGLRLIYFSYDVKMKEKGDIPEGYSVSREKKERFSLILESASTNQTSMYLCASSRWGSRGYTQYFGPGTRLTVL.